This T cell receptor beta chain was recorded in a study of cytotoxic CD8 clonotypes in ibrutinib-treated CLL. Study-level information: Outcomes included around 25 partial and 2 complete responses; after median about 68 months, 14 stayed remitted and 12 progressed.

The CDR3 consists of 15 residues. CDR1 and CDR2 from the germline V gene are SGHDN and FVKESK. Trimming left V 0 bases short and J 0 bases short, with 9 bases between. TCRdb's table, derived via immunoSEQ multiplex PCR, lists solely in-frame clones and lacks some. This table has approximately 26,000 clones, 65% to 90% appearing once. Sequenced here: PBMCs, sampled after 24 months of ibrutinib treatment. The sequence was collected from a human donor with chronic lymphocytic leukemia. The chain is built from TRBV14 and TRBJ2-7; a weak D match, TRBD1 (6 bases). CDR3 bases: TGTGCCAGCAGCCAAGATGGCAGGGGCTCCTACGAGCAGTACTTC. Translation gives CASSQDGRGSYEQYF.